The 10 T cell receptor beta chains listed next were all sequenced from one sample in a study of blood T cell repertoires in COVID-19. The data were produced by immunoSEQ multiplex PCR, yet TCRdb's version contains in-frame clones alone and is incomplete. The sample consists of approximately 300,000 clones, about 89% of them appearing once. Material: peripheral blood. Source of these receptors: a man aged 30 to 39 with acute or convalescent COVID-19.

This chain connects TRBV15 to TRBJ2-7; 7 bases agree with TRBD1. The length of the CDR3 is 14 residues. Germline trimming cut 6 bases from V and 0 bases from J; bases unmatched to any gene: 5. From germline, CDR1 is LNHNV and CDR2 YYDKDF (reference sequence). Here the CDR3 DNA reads TGTGCCACCAGGGCCGGGACAGCCTCCTACGAGCAGTACTTC. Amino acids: CATRAGTASYEQYF.

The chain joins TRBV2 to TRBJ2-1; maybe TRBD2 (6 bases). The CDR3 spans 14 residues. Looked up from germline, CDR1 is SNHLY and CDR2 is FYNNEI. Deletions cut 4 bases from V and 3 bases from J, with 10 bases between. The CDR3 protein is CASSGGEFYNEQFF. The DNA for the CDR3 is TGTGCCAGCAGTGGCGGGGAGTTCTACAATGAGCAGTTCTTC.

The CDR3 nucleotides read TGTGCCAGCAGTTTTTCAGGAAAAGGGACAAACTATGGCTACACCTTC. Its protein is CASSFSGKGTNYGYTF. V usage is TRBV28 and J usage is TRBJ1-2, with a possible D match to TRBD1 (6 bases). Trimming took off 3 bases at V and 2 bases at J, with 16 bases between the two ends. The CDR3 spans 16 residues. Germline V CDR1 and CDR2: MDHEN, SYDVKM.

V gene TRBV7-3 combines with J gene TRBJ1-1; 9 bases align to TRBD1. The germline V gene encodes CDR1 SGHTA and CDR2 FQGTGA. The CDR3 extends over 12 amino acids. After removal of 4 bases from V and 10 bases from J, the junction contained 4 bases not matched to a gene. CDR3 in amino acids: CASSYGTGIAFF. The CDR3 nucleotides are TGTGCCAGCAGCTACGGGACAGGGATAGCTTTCTTT.

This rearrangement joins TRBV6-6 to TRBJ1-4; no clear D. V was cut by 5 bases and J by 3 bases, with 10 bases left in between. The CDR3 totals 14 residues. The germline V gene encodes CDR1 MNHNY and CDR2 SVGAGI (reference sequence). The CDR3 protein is CASSPRQANEKLFF. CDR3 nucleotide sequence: TGTGCCAGCAGTCCCAGGCAAGCTAATGAAAAACTGTTTTTT.

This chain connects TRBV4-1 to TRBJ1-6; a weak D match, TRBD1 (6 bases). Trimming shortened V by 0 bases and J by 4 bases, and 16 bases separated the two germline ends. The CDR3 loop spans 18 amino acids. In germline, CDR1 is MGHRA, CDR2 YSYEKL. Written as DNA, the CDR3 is TGCGCCAGCAGCCAAGATGGGACATGGACGGCGTATAATTCACCCCTCCACTTT. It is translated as CASSQDGTWTAYNSPLHF.

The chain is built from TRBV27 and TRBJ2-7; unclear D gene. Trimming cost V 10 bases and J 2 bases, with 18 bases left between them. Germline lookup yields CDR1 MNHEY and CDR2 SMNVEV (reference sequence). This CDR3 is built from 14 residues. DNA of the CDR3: TGTGCCACCACCCCGGGTCCCCCAGCCTACGAGCAGTACTTC. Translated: CATTPGPPAYEQYF.

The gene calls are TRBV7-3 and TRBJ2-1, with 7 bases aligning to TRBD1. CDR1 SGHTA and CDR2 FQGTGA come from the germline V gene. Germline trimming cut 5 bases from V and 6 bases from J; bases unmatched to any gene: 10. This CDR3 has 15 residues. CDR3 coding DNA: TGTGCCAGCAGCCAAGACAGGGAGCCTTCCAATGAGCAGTTCTTC. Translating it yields CASSQDREPSNEQFF.

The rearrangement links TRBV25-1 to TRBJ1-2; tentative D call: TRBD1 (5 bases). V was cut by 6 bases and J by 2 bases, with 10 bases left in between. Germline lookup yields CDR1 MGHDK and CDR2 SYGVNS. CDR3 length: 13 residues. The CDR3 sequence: CASSPRGNYGYTF. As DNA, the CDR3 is TGTGCCAGCAGCCCCCGGGGGAACTATGGCTACACCTTC.

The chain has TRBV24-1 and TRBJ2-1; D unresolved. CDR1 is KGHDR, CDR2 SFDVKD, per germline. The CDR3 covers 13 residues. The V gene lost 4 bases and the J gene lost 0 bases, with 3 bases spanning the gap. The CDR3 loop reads CATSDGSYNEQFF. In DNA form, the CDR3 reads TGTGCCACCAGTGACGGCTCCTACAATGAGCAGTTCTTC.